The following is a T cell receptor beta chain sequence with its context. The antigen is not known. CD8 cells regarded as naive lacked CD45RO, were positively chosen for CCR7, and omitted terminally differentiated effector memory CD45RA+ cells. Trimming shortened V by 5 bases and J by 7 bases, and 18 bases separated the two germline ends. CDR1 MGHRA and CDR2 YSYEKL come from the germline V gene. The CDR3 covers 15 residues. These data originate in a study of shared clonotypes between healthy human individuals. Overall study results and limits: Limitation of the genetic and exposure-history diversity represented came from the few donors. Collection of samples was limited to blood; tissue repertoires likely differ.

Assay: immunoSEQ multiplex PCR; the TCRdb copy retains only in-frame clones and omits some. The sample contains around 620,000 clones, roughly 95% of which appear only once. Sequenced input: naive CD8+ T cells sorted from blood. J is TRBJ2-1 and V is TRBV4-1; the D gene is possibly TRBD2 (7 bases). This TCR was sampled from a woman aged 25 to 39 in good health. In DNA, the CDR3 is TGCGCCAGCAGCTTCGAGGGGGGGGCCCGGAATGAGCAGTTCTTC. Protein sequence: CASSFEGGARNEQFF.